The rows below give T cell receptor beta chains drawn from one sample of a study of blood T cell repertoires in COVID-19. Clones were read by immunoSEQ multiplex PCR, and TCRdb kept only the in-frame ones, dropping some. The sample lists 240,000 or so clones, around 84% occurring once. Sequencing was carried out using peripheral blood. The receptors derive from a woman in her late teens or twenties with acute or convalescent COVID-19. The CDR3 runs from the conserved cysteine through the conserved F or W. Where a row states a size, it is once, few, many or the class of an expanded clone; other rows omit it.

cdr3_aa clone_size j_call v_call
CASSLLPTGAEETQYF NA TRBJ2-5 TRBV5-1
CASSLEKTGGNQPQHF NA TRBJ1-5 TRBV7-2
CARSLERTGSPPANYGYTF few TRBJ1-2 TRBV5-3
CASNAGTGNQPQHF NA TRBJ1-5 TRBV6-5
CASSDQLRGGLYEQFF NA TRBJ2-1 TRBV4-3
CASSASGTGRYEQYF NA TRBJ2-7 TRBV25-1
CASSYGTSVPYEQYF NA TRBJ2-7 TRBV6-5
CASSPGQGLGEQFF NA TRBJ2-1 TRBV7-9
CASSTHGKGGSLSSYNEQFF once TRBJ2-1 TRBV19
CAIGTSGVYEQYF NA TRBJ2-7 TRBV10-3
CASSSPPGRISYEQYF NA TRBJ2-7 TRBV7-9
CASSYRLRSGGTTYEQYF once TRBJ2-7 TRBV6-2/TRBV6-3
CASSHDQGHRISNYGYTF NA TRBJ1-2 TRBV19
CASSLSPLARSYEQYF few TRBJ2-7 TRBV13
CASSSSRWAYNEQFF NA TRBJ2-1 TRBV28
CASSQQSSHTDTQYF NA TRBJ2-3 TRBV4-3
CASRTGESGNTIYF NA TRBJ1-3 TRBV5-1
CSVDGAGGEQYF once TRBJ2-7 TRBV29-1
CATSKPVARAYDNEQFF NA TRBJ2-1 TRBV15
CASSQGGDGYTF NA TRBJ1-2 TRBV6-2/TRBV6-3
CASSLAGTGYSPLHF NA TRBJ1-6 TRBV7-2
CASSRSGSGTQYF NA TRBJ2-3 TRBV14
CASSQDLGGPRKEWQYF NA TRBJ2-7 TRBV4-2
CASSLGSGLVTNTGELFF NA TRBJ2-2 TRBV7-6
CASGRGQKNTEAFF once TRBJ1-1 TRBV27
CASSYRPGYEQYF NA TRBJ2-7 TRBV6-5
CASSVSINAYEQYF NA TRBJ2-7 TRBV9
CASSVVAGQPTGELFF NA TRBJ2-2 TRBV9
CASSDSAGNTEAFF NA TRBJ1-1 TRBV6-4
CASSLRAATGGILPMNTEAFF NA TRBJ1-1 TRBV7-3
CASSLWAGADTQYF once TRBJ2-3 TRBV27
CASSLGASYEQYF NA TRBJ2-7 TRBV27
CASSLGRGQNIQYF NA TRBJ2-4 TRBV7-2
CASSSLSNALYAPGQSYEQYF NA TRBJ2-7 TRBV27
CASSVFINTEAFF NA TRBJ1-1 TRBV9
CASSNRTGWAFF NA TRBJ1-1 TRBV5-6
CASSVRAGANEKLFF once TRBJ1-4 TRBV13
CASSSPRGKGETQYF NA TRBJ2-5 TRBV7-9
CASSLAQEQYF once TRBJ2-7 TRBV11-2
CASSFGTGLDHEQYF NA TRBJ2-7 TRBV9
CASSARGQGDSDTQYF NA TRBJ2-3 TRBV4-3
CASNVGVEQFF NA TRBJ2-1 TRBV5-6
CASSGKGSSSYEQYF NA TRBJ2-7 TRBV25-1
CASSARLAANTGELFF NA TRBJ2-2 TRBV7-8
CASSPGEGKQETQYF NA TRBJ2-5 TRBV18
CASSIQGWETQYF NA TRBJ2-5 TRBV19
CASSGKTGVETQYF NA TRBJ2-5 TRBV5-1
CASSQEGRATSGRINEQYF NA TRBJ2-7 TRBV4-3
CASSVARNNEQFF NA TRBJ2-1 TRBV10-2
CASSPTLAAQETQYF NA TRBJ2-5 TRBV27
CAWSSGANYGYTF NA TRBJ1-2 TRBV30
CASNRGTGTGDQPQHF NA TRBJ1-5 TRBV2
CAWSLRDYGYTF NA TRBJ1-2 TRBV30
CASRTGTANTDTQYF NA TRBJ2-3 TRBV5-6
CASSQEGQGAGGYTF NA TRBJ1-2 TRBV4-1